This TCR beta chain was identified in a study of vaccination effects on CD4 cells after COVID-19. Regarding the study as a whole: Marked clonal contraction of infection- and vaccine-induced clones was seen late after vaccination.

Antigen-specific CD4+ T cells were first expanded with viral peptide pools by the ViraFEST assay and only then sequenced. Investigators separated out CD4+ T cells once around 10 days of culture had passed. Prior SARS-CoV-2 infection was absent in the vaccine recipients, as shown by negative nucleocapsid antibodies. This clone was counted a few times. The antigen is undetermined. Germline V gives CDR1 KGHSH, CDR2 LQKENI. CDR3 length: 13 amino acids. V lost 4 bases and J 3 bases, leaving 9 bases between the germline ends. Assay: immunoSEQ multiplex PCR; the TCRdb copy retains only in-frame clones and omits some. The sample has about 40,000 clones; approximately 68% are singletons.

Specimen: CD4+ T cells from PBMCs cultured with HCoV-OC43 spike peptides, collected before COVID-19 vaccination. The subset here: HCoV-OC43 spike overlapping peptide pool stimulation. The chain is built from TRBV18 and TRBJ1-1; D might be TRBD1 (5 bases). The sequence was collected from a human donor who received a COVID-19 vaccine. The CDR3 region is CASSQGSDTEAFF. DNA of the CDR3: TGTGCCAGCTCACAGGGGTCGGACACTGAAGCTTTCTTT.